Here is one T cell receptor beta chain with its context. Its antigen is not identified. The PCR ran on 60 Vbeta and 13 Jbeta primers. In the original processing: A later analysis counted around 80 million unique TCR beta chains, some 11 million shared. Profiled with immunoSEQ multiplex PCR; TCRdb holds only in-frame clones, not every one. The V and J calls and the clone size are those of that table, but D and trimming were determined from the DNA. Of 100,000 to 150,000 clones listed, 80% are singletons. Germline assignment: CDR1 SEHNR and CDR2 FQNEAQ (reference sequence). V was shortened by 2 bases and J by 1 base, with 11 bases between the two germline ends. The CDR3 contains 15 residues. This specimen belongs to a study of cytomegalovirus exposure and HLA in healthy donors. Study-level results: Among TCR beta chains of equal frequency, HLA-associated ones were more clonally expanded in a later analysis. The authors reported that TCR beta sequences could predict HLA-A and HLA-B alleles. These predictions were accurate for most subjects in the first cohort. Some TCR beta chains (roughly 160 of them) were listed as cytomegalovirus-associated.

This sequence joins TRBV7-9 and TRBJ1-1; D is unclear. The source is a man aged 25-45 years in good health and CMV-seronegative. The material sequenced was PBMCs. CDR3: CASSLNVPGNTEAFF. The CDR3 DNA sequence: TGTGCCAGCAGCTTAAACGTCCCAGGGAACACTGAAGCTTTCTTT.